A selection of T cell receptor beta chains follows, all from one sample in a study of blood T cell repertoires in COVID-19. Assay: immunoSEQ multiplex PCR; the TCRdb copy retains only in-frame clones and omits some. The repertoire holds fewer than 200,000 clones, with roughly 83% as singletons. The sequencing sample was made of PBMCs or T cells enriched from blood (not recorded which). The receptors originated from a woman aged 45-65 years who had recovered from COVID-19. Each CDR3 is given with its conserved first and last residue. A D gene is named only where the DNA matches it firmly. The size entry is marked missing in some rows and otherwise reads once, few, many or a size class.

size: .; J: TRBJ1-5; V: TRBV18; D: TRBD1; DNA: TGTGCCAGCTCACCTAGGGCAGGGGGCGAACCCCAGCATTTT; CDR3: CASSPRAGGEPQHF
size: .; J: TRBJ2-1; V: TRBV9; D: TRBD2; DNA: TGTGCCAGCAGCAACAGGACTAGCAGGAATGAGCAGTTCTTC; CDR3: CASSNRTSRNEQFF
size: .; J: TRBJ2-4; V: TRBV30; D: TRBD2; DNA: TGTGCCTGGAGTCCGGGGGGAAGCCCCATGAACATTCAGTACTTC; CDR3: CAWSPGGSPMNIQYF
size: few; J: TRBJ2-1; V: TRBV18; D: TRBD2; DNA: TGTGCCAGCTCACCTCAGCGGGAAAGCTCCTACAATGAGCAGTTCTTC; CDR3: CASSPQRESSYNEQFF
size: .; J: TRBJ2-3; V: TRBV5-1; D: TRBD2; DNA: TGCGCCAGCAGCTCGGGACTAGGGACAGATACGCAGTATTTT; CDR3: CASSSGLGTDTQYF
size: .; J: TRBJ1-1; V: TRBV4-1; D: .; DNA: TGCGCCAGCAGCCTCAGGGTCAATATGAACACTGAAGCTTTCTTT; CDR3: CASSLRVNMNTEAFF
size: .; J: TRBJ1-5; V: TRBV19; D: .; DNA: TGTGCCAGTAGCGACACTCGCAATCAGCCCCAGCATTTT; CDR3: CASSDTRNQPQHF
size: .; J: TRBJ1-6; V: TRBV7-8; D: TRBD1; DNA: TGTGCCAGCAGCTTAGCGGGACAGGAGAATTCACCCCTCCACTTT; CDR3: CASSLAGQENSPLHF
size: few; J: TRBJ1-1; V: TRBV6-1; D: .; DNA: TGTGCCAGCAGTGAAATTGTCGGTCGGTGGACTGAAGCTTTCTTT; CDR3: CASSEIVGRWTEAFF
size: .; J: TRBJ1-1; V: TRBV2; D: TRBD1; DNA: TGTGCCAGCAGGGCCACAGGGGAATGGACTGAAGCTTTCTTT; CDR3: CASRATGEWTEAFF
size: .; J: TRBJ2-5; V: TRBV19; D: TRBD1; DNA: TGTGCCAGTAGCCAAATCCAGGGGGCTAGGGAGACCCAGTACTTC; CDR3: CASSQIQGARETQYF
size: .; J: TRBJ1-2; V: TRBV19; D: TRBD1; DNA: TGTGCCAGTAGAAAGACAGGGAATCGCTATGGCTACACCTTC; CDR3: CASRKTGNRYGYTF
size: .; J: TRBJ2-3; V: TRBV20-1; D: TRBD2; DNA: TGCAGTGCTAGTAACGCGGGAGGAACAGATACGCAGTATTTT; CDR3: CSASNAGGTDTQYF
size: .; J: TRBJ1-2; V: TRBV5-6; D: .; DNA: TGTGCCAGCAGCCCAGGGACACCGAACGCTGGCTACACCTTC; CDR3: CASSPGTPNAGYTF
size: .; J: TRBJ1-3; V: TRBV28; D: .; DNA: TGTGCCAGCAGTTTATTGTTGCGGGGAGGTGGAAACACCATATATTTT; CDR3: CASSLLLRGGGNTIYF
size: .; J: TRBJ2-2; V: TRBV18; D: TRBD2; DNA: TGTGCCAGCTCACGGACTAGCGGGGGCCCAAACACCGGGGAGCTGTTTTTT; CDR3: CASSRTSGGPNTGELFF
size: .; J: TRBJ1-1; V: TRBV2; D: .; DNA: TGTGCCAGCAGTCCTCTTGGGTTGGAGGCTTTCTTT; CDR3: CASSPLGLEAFF
size: .; J: TRBJ2-1; V: TRBV4-2; D: .; DNA: TGTGCCAGCAGCCAAGTTGAGCAAGGAAGGAGTGAGCAGTTCTTC; CDR3: CASSQVEQGRSEQFF
size: .; J: TRBJ2-6; V: TRBV4-1; D: TRBD1; DNA: TGCGCCAGCAGCCAACTCGGGACAGCTGGGGCCAACGTCCTGACTTTC; CDR3: CASSQLGTAGANVLTF
size: .; J: TRBJ1-1; V: TRBV19; D: TRBD1; DNA: TGTGCCAGTAGTCCGGGACAGACTGAAGCTTTCTTT; CDR3: CASSPGQTEAFF